This T cell receptor beta chain was sequenced in a study of tumor and adjacent non-tumor tissue in lung cancer. V trimming: 1 base; J trimming: 2 bases; junction bases outside the gene matches: 7. CDR3 size: 18 residues. Germline V gene lookup returns CDR1 SGHDT and CDR2 YYEEEE. This clonotype was seen only a few times. The library came from three nested PCR rounds adapted from ARM-PCR protocols. Via MiXCR, TCRdb re-called the multiplex PCR reads, giving one row per CDR3 protein. Among under 150,000 distinct CDR3 sequences listed, around 67% were seen once. No cell sorting was done before RNA was extracted from the tissue.

The chain has TRBV5-6 and TRBJ2-6; 9 bases fit TRBD1. This sequence was found in a man in his 60s with small cell lung cancer. Material for sequencing was lung tumor tissue. CDR3 DNA: TGTGCCAGCAGCTTGTGGGACAGGGCACCCCCTGGGGCCAACGTCCTGACTTTC. It translates to CASSLWDRAPPGANVLTF. The entire variable domain, with the rest obtained from reference TRBV5-6 and TRBJ2-6, is as follows: DAGVTQSPTHLIKTRGQQVTLRCSPKSGHDTVSWYQQALGQGPQFIFQYYEEEERQRGNFPDRFSGHQFPNYSSELNVNALLLGDSALYLCASSLWDRAPPGANVLTFGAGSRLTVL.